This TCR beta chain was recovered during a study of blood T cell repertoires in COVID-19. Across the whole study: PBMCs, B-cell-depleted T cells, or T cells were the source of the cDNA or gDNA that made up the material.

Assay used: immunoSEQ multiplex PCR; TCRdb lists only in-frame clones, some missing. The repertoire has just over 300,000 clones, 75% to 90% of them found once; the top ten carry less than 2.5%. The CDR3 consists of 16 residues. The V and J ends lost 0 bases and 5 bases, in that order; junction bases with no gene match: 4. The germline V gene has CDR1 SGHRS and CDR2 YFSETQ. Each recovered donor of Cohort 3 presented with two negative PCRs, clearance, or symptom resolution. The clonotype was recovered from a man younger than 45 who had recovered from COVID-19. The rearrangement links TRBV5-1 to TRBJ2-2; 10 bases agree with TRBD2. Input material: PBMCs or T cells enriched from blood (not recorded which). CDR3 nucleotide sequence: TGCGCCAGCAGCTTGGATAGCGGGGGGAGGACCGGGGAGCTGTTTTTT. Translating gives CASSLDSGGRTGELFF.